This is a list of T cell receptor beta chains from one sample in a study of Ad26.COV2.S vaccination and SARS-CoV-2 variants. TCRdb's table, derived via immunoSEQ multiplex PCR, lists solely in-frame clones and lacks some. The data hold hundreds of thousands of clones, with roughly 90% observed a single time. The sample consisted of peripheral blood, taken in a trial of Ad26.COV2.S vaccine versus placebo. These receptors originate from a person aged 18-65 years who received the Ad26.COV2.S COVID-19 vaccine or a placebo. Both conserved end residues are part of each CDR3. The order of the fields is CDR3 protein, CDR3 DNA, D gene, V gene, CDR3 length, J gene, clone size. The D gene is left open where the match is weak. Where a row states a size, it is once, few, many or the class of an expanded clone; other rows omit it.

CDR3: CATSRQGVTGELFF
DNA: TGTGCCACCAGTAGACAGGGGGTAACCGGGGAGCTGTTTTTT
D: TRBD1
V: TRBV24-1
length: 14
J: TRBJ2-2
size: -

CDR3: CASSPLGYAYEQYF
DNA: TGTGCCAGCTCACCACTAGGGTACGCCTACGAGCAGTACTTC
D: -
V: TRBV18
length: 14
J: TRBJ2-7
size: -

CDR3: CASKGGAGNEQFF
DNA: TGTGCCAGCAAGGGGGGAGCGGGCAATGAGCAGTTCTTC
D: -
V: TRBV3-1/TRBV3-2
length: 13
J: TRBJ2-1
size: -

CDR3: CASSYGNSNQPQHF
DNA: TGTGCCAGCAGTTACGGGAATAGCAATCAGCCCCAGCATTTT
D: -
V: TRBV6-5
length: 14
J: TRBJ1-5
size: -

CDR3: CASGPSSYEQYF
DNA: TGTGCCAGCGGGCCCTCATCCTACGAGCAGTACTTC
D: -
V: TRBV27
length: 12
J: TRBJ2-7
size: -

CDR3: CASSPRDFNSPLHF
DNA: TGTGCCAGCAGTCCCCGGGATTTTAATTCACCCCTCCACTTT
D: -
V: TRBV6-5
length: 14
J: TRBJ1-6
size: -

CDR3: CASSQVRSTTDTQYF
DNA: TGTGCCAGCAGCCAAGTACGGAGTACTACAGATACGCAGTATTTT
D: -
V: TRBV14
length: 15
J: TRBJ2-3
size: -

CDR3: CASSVEGGVSEAFF
DNA: TGTGCCAGCAGCGTAGAGGGCGGGGTGTCTGAAGCTTTCTTT
D: -
V: TRBV9
length: 14
J: TRBJ1-1
size: once

CDR3: CAWRGLNTDTQYF
DNA: TGTGCCTGGAGAGGGTTAAACACAGATACGCAGTATTTT
D: -
V: TRBV30
length: 13
J: TRBJ2-3
size: -

CDR3: CASSTYTEETQYF
DNA: TGTGCCAGCAGCACTTATACGGAAGAGACCCAGTACTTC
D: -
V: TRBV7-8
length: 13
J: TRBJ2-5
size: -

CDR3: CASSYSGGTEKLFF
DNA: TGTGCCAGCAGTTACTCAGGAGGGACGGAGAAACTGTTTTTT
D: -
V: TRBV6-5
length: 14
J: TRBJ1-4
size: -

CDR3: CASSLRETQYF
DNA: TGTGCCAGCAGCTTGCGTGAGACCCAGTACTTC
D: -
V: TRBV5-6
length: 11
J: TRBJ2-5
size: -

CDR3: CASSPPGQGANEAFF
DNA: TGTGCCAGCTCACCTCCGGGACAGGGGGCTAACGAAGCTTTCTTT
D: TRBD1
V: TRBV18
length: 15
J: TRBJ1-1
size: once

CDR3: CASSVVPQLNTEAFF
DNA: TGTGCCAGCAGCGTAGTGCCACAGTTGAACACTGAAGCTTTCTTT
D: -
V: TRBV9
length: 15
J: TRBJ1-1
size: -

CDR3: CASTLRASQETQYF
DNA: TGTGCCAGCACCCTTCGGGCCTCACAAGAGACCCAGTACTTC
D: -
V: TRBV7-8
length: 14
J: TRBJ2-5
size: -

CDR3: CASSLGTSGYNEQFF
DNA: TGTGCCAGCAGCTTAGGGACTAGCGGCTACAATGAGCAGTTCTTC
D: TRBD2
V: TRBV7-9
length: 15
J: TRBJ2-1
size: once

CDR3: CASSYHLAGGSMGETQYF
DNA: TGTGCCAGCAGTTACCACCTAGCGGGGGGCTCTATGGGGGAGACCCAGTACTTC
D: TRBD2
V: TRBV6-2/TRBV6-3
length: 18
J: TRBJ2-5
size: -

CDR3: CASSGARRELFF
DNA: TGTGCCAGCTCCGGGGCGCGCCGGGAGCTGTTTTTT
D: -
V: TRBV18
length: 12
J: TRBJ2-2
size: -

CDR3: CASSVSEGGDSPLHF
DNA: TGTGCCAGCAGCGTATCAGAGGGAGGGGATTCACCCCTCCACTTT
D: -
V: TRBV9
length: 15
J: TRBJ1-6
size: once

CDR3: CSASLAGRGNTIYF
DNA: TGCAGTGCTAGTCTGGCAGGGAGGGGAAACACCATATATTTT
D: -
V: TRBV20-1
length: 14
J: TRBJ1-3
size: few

CDR3: CASSERATSPLHF
DNA: TGTGCCAGCAGTGAGCGGGCGACTTCACCCCTCCACTTT
D: -
V: TRBV6-4
length: 13
J: TRBJ1-6
size: -

CDR3: CASSQDRDRFEAFF
DNA: TGTGCCAGCAGCCAAGATAGGGACAGGTTTGAAGCTTTCTTT
D: TRBD1
V: TRBV4-2
length: 14
J: TRBJ1-1
size: -